This TCR beta chain came from a study of TIL therapy for anti-PD-1-resistant metastatic lung cancer. The immunoSEQ assay was v3. The data were produced by immunoSEQ multiplex PCR, yet TCRdb's version contains in-frame clones alone and is incomplete. The table has some 37,000 clones, roughly 70% seen once; the top ten hold approximately 6%. Germline loops: CDR1 SGDLS, CDR2 YYNGEE. The CDR3 has 16 residues. Trimming cost V 0 bases and J 4 bases, with 13 bases left between them. Time point specified: pre-treatment sample, taken before nivolumab and TIL therapy. The sample here was blood, taken at baseline. The TCR comes from a person aged 25-79 years with non-small cell lung cancer. The chain is built from TRBV9 and TRBJ2-2, with D perhaps matching TRBD2 (5 bases). CDR3 nucleotides: TGTGCCAGCAGCGTAGCTACGGGGATTTTCACCGGGGAGCTGTTTTTT. This gives the protein CASSVATGIFTGELFF.